Listed here are 29 T cell receptor beta chains from one sample, sequenced in a study of shared clonotypes between healthy human individuals. The repertoire was sequenced with immunoSEQ multiplex PCR; TCRdb's copy has only in-frame clones and lacks some. The sample holds more than 2 million clones, approximately 94% seen once. Material for sequencing was naive CD4+ T cells sorted from blood. The subset here: CD45RA+ positively selected. These receptor sequences come from a man aged 18 to 29 in good health.

J is TRBJ2-2 and V is TRBV6-5, with a possible D match to TRBD2 (5 bases). The CDR3 consists of 14 residues. Trimming removed 7 bases from V and 4 bases from J, with 13 bases in between. Germline lookup yields CDR1 MNHEY and CDR2 SVGAGI. CDR3 DNA sequence: TGTGCCAGCACCTACCCGGGGTCCACCGGGGAGCTGTTTTTT. The encoded protein is CASTYPGSTGELFF.

In regard to this clone: The same CDR3 also results from other DNA sequences found in this sample. CDR3 sequence reads: CASSLSGTRGETQYF. The CDR3 nucleotides read TGCGCCAGCAGCTTGTCCGGGACTAGAGGGGAGACCCAGTACTTC. The V gene is TRBV5-1, the J gene TRBJ2-5; 8 positions agree with TRBD2. Germline V CDR1 and CDR2: SGHRS, YFSETQ. This CDR3 has 15 residues. With 1 base clipped from V and 5 bases from J, the junction kept 7 bases outside the gene matches.

The genes are TRBV9 and TRBJ1-6; D is undetermined. V shed 2 bases and J shed 13 bases, with 13 bases lying between them. CDR1 is SGDLS, CDR2 YYNGEE, per germline. The CDR3 runs to 13 residues. The CDR3 DNA follows: TGTGCCAGCAGCGTTGCGGCCATGGGCCCCCTCCACTTT. This translates into CASSVAAMGPLHF.

The chain links TRBV12-5 to TRBJ1-2; D may be TRBD1 (5 bases). The CDR3 is made up of 14 amino acids. CDR1 and CDR2 (germline): LGHNT, FRNRAP. Between the trimmed V and J ends, which lost 2 bases and 6 bases, there was a span of 13 bases. The CDR3 sequence: CASGLTAGRNGYTF. The CDR3 bases are TGTGCTAGTGGTTTGACGGCAGGGCGAAATGGCTACACCTTC.

The V call is TRBV28, the J call TRBJ1-1, with D possibly being TRBD1 (5 bases). Per the germline V gene, CDR1 is MDHEN and CDR2 is SYDVKM. The CDR3 runs to 13 residues. V lost 10 bases to trimming and J lost 4 bases, with 16 bases between them. The DNA of the CDR3 is TGTGCCACGTTTTTGGGGCTGGGCACTGAAGCTTTCTTT. This encodes CATFLGLGTEAFF.

CDR3 amino acids: CASSFGTLNTEAFF. The CDR3 DNA is TGTGCCAGCAGCTTCGGGACATTGAACACTGAAGCTTTCTTT. V usage is TRBV5-4 and J usage is TRBJ1-1; TRBD1 is a possible D gene (6 bases). The germline V and J ends were trimmed by 2 bases and 0 bases, with 8 bases remaining between them. The CDR3 spans 14 residues. Germline V CDR1 and CDR2: SGHNT, YYREEE (reference sequence).

J is TRBJ2-5 and V is TRBV2; 9 bases are shared with TRBD2. This CDR3 comprises 15 residues. CDR1 is SNHLY and CDR2 is FYNNEI in the germline V gene. V was clipped by 6 bases and J by 2 bases; unmatched bases: 7. CDR3 in DNA: TGTGCCAGCAGGCAGACTAGCGGAACTCAAGAGACCCAGTACTTC. Translating gives CASRQTSGTQETQYF.

This chain links TRBV7-9 with TRBJ2-1; 8 bases match TRBD1. With V trimmed by 1 base and J by 5 bases, 4 bases remained unmatched. The CDR3 is made up of 15 amino acids. Per the germline V gene, CDR1 is SEHNR and CDR2 is FQNEAQ (reference sequence). CDR3 nucleotide sequence: TGTGCCAGCAGCTTAGTTAAGGACAGGGACAATGAGCAGTTCTTC. Its translation: CASSLVKDRDNEQFF. Filled out from reference TRBV7-9 and TRBJ2-1, the complete variable domain reads DTGVSQNPRHKITKRGQNVTFRCDPISEHNRLYWYRQTLGQGPEFLTYFQNEAQLEKSRLLSDRFSAERPKGSFSTLEIQRTEQGDSAMYLCASSLVKDRDNEQFFGPGTRLTVL.

The genes are TRBV2 and TRBJ2-7, with unresolved D. V lost 7 bases and J 0 bases, leaving 13 bases between the germline ends. Germline V CDR1 and CDR2: SNHLY, FYNNEI. CDR3 length: 14 amino acids. For the CDR3, the DNA is TGTGCCAGCACGACTCTCTCCAGCTCCTACGAGCAGTACTTC. Translation: CASTTLSSSYEQYF.

As regards this clone: Different DNA sequences within this sample yield the same CDR3. The chain links TRBV7-3 to TRBJ2-2; D is unresolved. Looked up from germline, CDR1 is SGHTA and CDR2 is FQGTGA. This CDR3 spans 14 amino acids. V lost 3 bases, J lost 5 bases, and 10 bases lay in between. CDR3 loop: CASSLLGPTGELFF. The CDR3 DNA is TGTGCCAGCAGCTTGTTGGGCCCGACCGGGGAGCTGTTTTTT.

The chain employs TRBV19 and TRBJ2-2; D perhaps matches TRBD2 (5 bases). CDR3 length equals 13 residues. Per the germline V gene, CDR1 is LNHDA and CDR2 is SQIVND (reference sequence). Trimming removed 1 base from V and 11 bases from J, with 11 bases in between. The CDR3 sequence is CASSIVSGLELFF. The CDR3 nucleotides are TGTGCCAGTAGTATAGTATCTGGACTCGAGCTGTTTTTT.

This chain uses TRBV5-6 with TRBJ2-7; TRBD1 aligns across 9 bases. V trimming: 0 bases; J trimming: 2 bases; junction bases outside the gene matches: 3. This CDR3 region has 15 residues. Germline CDR1 reads SGHDT; CDR2 reads YYEEEE. The CDR3 nucleotides are TGTGCCAGCAGCTTGGGGGGACAGGGAACCTACGAGCAGTACTTC. It translates to CASSLGGQGTYEQYF.

V is TRBV5-1 and J is TRBJ2-7, with 9 bases identical to TRBD2. CDR3 length: 16 residues. Trimming removed 0 bases from V and 2 bases from J; junction bases left unmatched: 6. Germline-derived CDR1 and CDR2 are SGHRS and YFSETQ. The DNA of the CDR3 is TGCGCCAGCAGCTTGGCCACGGCGGGGGGGACCTACGAGCAGTACTTC. It yields the protein CASSLATAGGTYEQYF.

This clone occurred once. The chain recombines TRBV10-3 with TRBJ2-3; 10 bases fit TRBD2. The CDR3 extends over 16 amino acids. In germline, CDR1 is ENHRY, CDR2 SYGVKD. J gave up 0 bases and V 7 bases, and 7 bases lay outside the gene matches. The CDR3 here is CAINPSGGTSTDTQYF. Here the CDR3 DNA reads TGTGCCATCAACCCTAGCGGGGGCACTAGCACAGATACGCAGTATTTT.

Concerning this clone: The sample contains more than one DNA sequence encoding this CDR3. V gene TRBV5-1 combines with J gene TRBJ2-7; 9 bases are shared with TRBD1. In germline, CDR1 is SGHRS, CDR2 YFSETQ. J was trimmed by 3 bases and V by 2 bases; bases with no gene match: 6. The CDR3 is 15 residues long. The CDR3 DNA is TGCGCCAGCAGCTTAGTTCCGGGACAGGGCTACGAGCAGTACTTC. Amino acid sequence: CASSLVPGQGYEQYF.

Turning to this clone: This same CDR3 is encoded by further DNA sequences in the sample. J is TRBJ2-5 and V is TRBV4-3; no clear D. The V gene's germline CDR1 is LGHNA and CDR2 YSLEER. Trimming left V 1 base short and J 1 base short, with 7 bases between. This CDR3 has 14 residues. CDR3 nucleotides: TGCGCCAGCAGCCAAGTCGGCAGCCAAGAGACCCAGTACTTC. It encodes CASSQVGSQETQYF.

This clone was seen a single time. The CDR3 bases are TGTGCCAGCAGAAAAGGACTCCTTTCAAGCTACGAGCAGTACTTC. Amino acids: CASRKGLLSSYEQYF. The chain employs TRBV9 and TRBJ2-7, with a weak D call TRBD2 (5 bases). Germline CDR1 SGDLS, CDR2 YYNGEE. V was clipped by 5 bases and J by 3 bases, with 18 bases between them. This CDR3 comprises 15 residues.

The chain combines TRBV7-2 with TRBJ2-7; 11 positions match TRBD2. Germline-derived CDR1 and CDR2 are SGHTA and FQGNSA. Unmatched junction bases numbered 15, after V lost 5 bases and J lost 3 bases. The CDR3 is 18 residues long. Here the CDR3 DNA reads TGTGCCAGCAGCCGCACTAGCGGGAGCACCACCACAGTCTACGAGCAGTACTTC. Translation: CASSRTSGSTTTVYEQYF. Supplemented by reference TRBV7-2 and TRBJ2-7, the full variable domain reads GAGVSQSPSNKVTEKGKDVELRCDPISGHTALYWYRQSLGQGLEFLIYFQGNSAPDKSGLPSDRFSAERTGGSVSTLTIQRTQQEDSAVYLCASSRTSGSTTTVYEQYFGPGTRLTVT.

V usage is TRBV10-3 and J usage is TRBJ2-7; D may be TRBD2 (5 bases). The CDR3 runs 16 residues. The germline V gene has CDR1 ENHRY and CDR2 SYGVKD. V lost 3 bases to trimming and J lost 3 bases, with 18 bases between them. The CDR3 DNA reads TGTGCCATCAGTGACGTAGGGAGAAGGGTTATCTACGAGCAGTACTTC. Residues: CAISDVGRRVIYEQYF.

CDR3 residues: CASSPVGRKDSPLHF. The CDR3 DNA sequence: TGCGCCAGCAGCCCCGTTGGGAGAAAGGATTCACCCCTCCACTTT. The genes are TRBV4-1 and TRBJ1-6; no clear D. CDR3 length equals 15 residues. CDR1 and CDR2 (germline): MGHRA, YSYEKL. Trimming removed 4 bases from V and 8 bases from J, with 15 bases in between.

The rearrangement joins TRBV29-1 to TRBJ2-3; D is undetermined. The CDR3 runs 13 residues. V lost 4 bases and J lost 2, with 10 bases in between. CDR1 and CDR2 (germline): SQVTM, ANQGSEA. The CDR3 loop reads CSVGADLTDTQYF. The DNA of the CDR3 is TGCAGCGTTGGGGCAGACCTCACAGATACGCAGTATTTT.

V is TRBV11-3 and J is TRBJ1-1; no definite D call. CDR1 is SGHNT, CDR2 YENEEA, per germline. Trimming removed 10 bases from V and 7 bases from J, with 10 bases in between. The CDR3 covers 10 residues. The CDR3 region has the DNA TGTGCCAAACGACCGGGTGAAGCTTTCTTT. This translates into CAKRPGEAFF.

This clone showed up just once. The rearrangement joins TRBV10-1 to TRBJ2-5; D not resolved. Germline V gene data show CDR1 as WNHNN and CDR2 as SYGVQD (reference sequence). This CDR3 has 13 amino acids. Trimming stripped 6 bases from V and 4 bases from J, with 12 bases between. In DNA form, the CDR3 reads TGCGCCAGCAGCGAGGACCTCAGAGAGACCCAGTACTTC. It is translated as CASSEDLRETQYF.

A single count supports this clone. The chain is built from TRBV2 and TRBJ2-1; D gene unclear. V lost 2 bases and J lost 3, with 2 bases in between. The germline CDR1 and CDR2 sequences are SNHLY and FYNNEI. CDR3 size: 12 residues. CDR3 sequence: CASSEYYNEQFF. CDR3 bases: TGTGCCAGCAGTGAATACTACAATGAGCAGTTCTTC.

This clone occurred a few times. V gene TRBV30 combines with J gene TRBJ1-2, with no clear D. The CDR3 is 12 amino acids. Germline loops: CDR1 GTSNPN, CDR2 SVGIG (reference sequence). V lost 0 bases, J lost 7 bases, and 9 bases lay in between. The CDR3 sequence: CAWSVLHPGYTF. CDR3 nucleotides: TGTGCCTGGAGTGTACTACACCCTGGCTACACCTTC.

The V gene is TRBV30, the J gene TRBJ2-7; the match to TRBD2 covers 9 bases. The germline gives CDR1 GTSNPN, CDR2 SVGIG (reference sequence). After removal of 0 bases from V and 6 bases from J, the junction contained 6 bases not matched to a gene. The CDR3 length is 14 residues. CDR3 region: CAWSVAGTSSEQYF. DNA for the CDR3: TGTGCCTGGAGTGTGGCCGGGACTAGCAGCGAGCAGTACTTC.

The rearrangement uses TRBV10-3 and TRBJ2-1; TRBD2 aligns across 8 bases. The ends lost 7 bases at V and 8 bases at J; junction bases unmatched: 7. The CDR3 runs to 13 residues. Germline V gene data show CDR1 as ENHRY and CDR2 as SYGVKD. CDR3: CAINGGAGDEQFF. CDR3 bases: TGTGCCATCAATGGGGGAGCGGGGGATGAGCAGTTCTTC.

V is TRBV5-4 and J is TRBJ2-7, with TRBD2 as a possible D gene (7 bases). Trimming left V 1 base short and J 2 bases short, with 13 bases between. This CDR3 is built from 15 residues. Germline lookup yields CDR1 SGHNT and CDR2 YYREEE (reference sequence). The CDR3 nucleotides are TGTGCCAGCAGCTTGTGGGGGGGCCCGACCTACGAGCAGTACTTC. Translated, it gives CASSLWGGPTYEQYF.

The V call is TRBV6-1, the J call TRBJ1-4; D is unclear. In germline, CDR1 is MNHNS, CDR2 SASEGT. V was trimmed by 5 bases and J by 5 bases, leaving 12 bases between them. CDR3 length: 14 residues. This CDR3 reads CASSHDGENEKLFF. In DNA form, the CDR3 reads TGTGCCAGCAGTCACGACGGGGAGAATGAAAAACTGTTTTTT.